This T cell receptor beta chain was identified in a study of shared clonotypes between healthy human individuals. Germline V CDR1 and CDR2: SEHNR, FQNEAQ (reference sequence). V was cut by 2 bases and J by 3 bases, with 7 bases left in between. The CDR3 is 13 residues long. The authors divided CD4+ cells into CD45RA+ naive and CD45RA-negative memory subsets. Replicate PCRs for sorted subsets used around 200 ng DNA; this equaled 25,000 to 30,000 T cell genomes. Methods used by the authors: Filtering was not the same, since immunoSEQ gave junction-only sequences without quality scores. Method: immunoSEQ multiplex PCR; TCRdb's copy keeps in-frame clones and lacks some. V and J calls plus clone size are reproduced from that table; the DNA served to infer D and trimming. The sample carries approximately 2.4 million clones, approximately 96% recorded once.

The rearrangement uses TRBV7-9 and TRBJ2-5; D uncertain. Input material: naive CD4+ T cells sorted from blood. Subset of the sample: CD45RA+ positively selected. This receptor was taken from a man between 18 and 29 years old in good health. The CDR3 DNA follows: TGTGCCAGCAGCTTACGAAGAGAAGAGACCCAGTACTTC. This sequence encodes CASSLRREETQYF.